This T cell receptor beta chain derives from a study of identical twins listed by TCRdb under 2016. Context from the whole study: The study deep-sequenced TCR alpha and beta repertoires from monozygotic twins, unrelated adults of various ages and cord blood to test whether fetal clonotypes persist. To rule out contamination, replicate twin experiments were performed at different times with different library preparation protocols.

Library preparation was by 5' RACE. Sequencing was performed on an Illumina HiSeq 2000. Template switching added a universal primer binding site, and the final cDNA carried a unique molecular identifier that allowed TCR cDNA molecules to be counted accurately. First-strand cDNA for TCR alpha and beta chains was synthesized from specific primers in the conserved constant-segment region. Each cDNA library was double barcoded, with a SMART-Mk sample barcode plus Illumina barcodes, to control for contamination. TruSeq adapter sequences and Illumina sample barcodes were added in two successive PCR steps. Sequencing of the TCR alpha and beta cDNA libraries was done on the Illumina HiSeq platform using custom primers. Per the original workflow: Raw reads were processed with MiGEC to extract unique molecular identifiers, and MiXCR was used to determine CDR3 positions. Recombination models were inferred per individual with the repgenHMM and IGoR tools using an EM algorithm. The analysis of shared clonotypes was done with the tcR package in R, with sharing normalized by the product of cloneset sizes. To study raw recombination without the effects of thymic and clonal selection, out-of-frame nonproductive sequences were analyzed. In TCRdb, the public reads were trimmed at Q25 with fastp and aligned with MiXCR, with productive beta chains retained. Each CDR3 protein gets just one entry, which takes the most common genes and DNA from the rows behind it. These V and J calls originate from TCRdb's pipeline instead of the authors' own analysis. This sample gives some 630,000 distinct CDR3 sequences in total; under 8.5% of them show up just once. Of the sample, around 1.6% is held by the ten largest clones.

This clonotype came up a few times. Its cognate antigen has yet to be identified. No base-level quality is on record; no much larger clone is a single base apart. After removal of 4 bases from V and 1 base from J, the junction retains 0 bases not matched to a gene. From cysteine to phenylalanine, the CDR3 is 13 amino acids long. Just CDR3 DNA is preserved here, 39 bases in frame from base 1. The germline V gene encodes CDR1 SQVTM and CDR2 ANQGSEA. What the study reported, not specific to this receptor: The excess sharing between twins in beta out-of-frame sequences was weaker because fewer shared sequences reduced the signal-to-noise ratio. Abundant cord blood beta clonotypes carried fewer insertions; young adult naive repertoires showed a weaker similar trend, while memory repertoires showed none. Compared with coincidental sharing between unrelated individuals, an excess of low generation-probability sequences was observed among out-of-frame TCR alpha sequences shared between twins. Zero-insertion analyses could be partly confounded by invariant T cells such as MAIT and iNKT, though diverse VJ usage argued against such confounding for most clonotypes. Out-of-frame TCR alpha sharing in monozygotic twins was systematically underestimated by recombination models, whereas sharing between unrelated individuals was in agreement with the recombination models. Because the same donors could not be followed over many years, the conclusions depended on cross-sectional statistical analysis.

All donors were healthy Caucasians. The twin cohort consisted of three pairs of female monozygotic twins, all aged roughly 18 to 29 years. RNA for TCR libraries was isolated from peripheral blood mononuclear cells. The same data also went into a second study, on yellow fever vaccine responses in identical twins. Per the second study: According to the authors, in identical twins the way T cells responded to vaccination appeared partly convergent and partly personalized. In identical twins, the study followed T cell clones that responded to the vaccine with precision.

The chain couples TRBV29-1 to TRBJ2-1; 8 bases in the junction line up with TRBD1. The receptor comes from a woman in her late teens or twenties in good health. Material: PBMCs. This receptor has the CDR3 CSVGQGSYNEQFF. The DNA sequence reads TGCAGCGTTGGACAGGGGTCCTACAATGAGCAGTTCTTC.